This T cell receptor beta chain was profiled in a study of vaccination and CD4 T cells after COVID-19. Study context: Two Hispanic individuals were among six male and four female convalescent patients.

Sequencing of the DNA from cultured CD4+ T cells was carried out with the Oncomine TCR Beta short-read assay. TCRdb re-analysed the PCR reads in MiXCR, keeping a single row per CDR3 protein. The sample includes around 7,100 distinct CDR3 sequences, roughly 53% seen only once; the top ten take 25%. Study-wide points: Among convalescent patients, a median around 85% of reactive clones emerged only after vaccination.

V lost 4 bases to trimming and J lost 0 bases; unmatched junction nucleotides: 7. CDR1 and CDR2 from the germline V gene are MNHEY and SMNVEV (reference sequence). The CDR3 is 17 residues long. Regarding treatment: approximately 11-day PBMC culture with coronavirus spike peptide pools or control peptides (ViraFEST assay). Harvesting of the unexposed donor's CD4+ T cells predated the COVID-19 pandemic (2011-2018). Comment on this clonotype: Its specificity is not known.

The specimen was CD4+ T cells from blood, cultured in vitro. The gene calls are TRBV27 and TRBJ2-1, with TRBD2 matching 9 bases. The sequence came from a human donor in good health. The CDR3 sequence: CASSSPTSGSSYNEQFF. The DNA of the CDR3 is TGTGCCAGCAGTTCCCCGACTAGCGGAAGCTCCTACAATGAGCAGTTCTTC.